Listed below are T cell receptor beta chains from one sample, sequenced in a study of blood T cell repertoires in COVID-19. Method: immunoSEQ multiplex PCR; TCRdb's copy keeps in-frame clones and lacks some. The sample lists a few hundred thousand clones, more than 85% seen once, with around 7.3% in the top ten. Sample: peripheral blood. These receptors were taken from a woman between 65 and 79 years old with active or convalescent COVID-19. CDR3s include the opening cysteine and the closing phenylalanine or tryptophan. Each record gives: J gene, D gene, clone size, V gene, CDR3 DNA, CDR3 protein. A D gene is named only where the DNA matches it firmly. Rows may omit the clone size; those that give it use once, few, many or a size class.

TRBJ2-3 TRBD2 - TRBV4-2 TGTGCCAGCAGCGGGACTAGCGCCGCCCCAGATACGCAGTATTTT CASSGTSAAPDTQYF
TRBJ2-3 TRBD2 - TRBV7-2 TGTGCCAGCAGTAGCCATACTAGCGGGGGGGTAGATACGCAGTATTTT CASSSHTSGGVDTQYF
TRBJ1-2 - - TRBV12-3/TRBV12-4 TGTGCCAGCAGCTACTCTAACTATGGCTACACCTTC CASSYSNYGYTF
TRBJ2-1 TRBD2 - TRBV11-2 TGTGCCAGCAGCTTAGTGGTAGGGGAGGGGAATGAGCAGTTCTTC CASSLVVGEGNEQFF
TRBJ2-3 TRBD1 - TRBV9 TGTGCCAGCAGCGTAGGCTCCCGACAGGGGTCAGATACGCAGTATTTT CASSVGSRQGSDTQYF
TRBJ1-2 - few TRBV14 TGTGCCAGCAGCCAAGATCCGGGGGGCTATGGCTACACCTTC CASSQDPGGYGYTF
TRBJ1-1 TRBD1 - TRBV29-1 TGCAGCGTTCTTCTGGGACAGTTTGAAGCTTTCTTT CSVLLGQFEAFF
TRBJ1-1 - - TRBV19 TGTGCCAGTAGTGCGGGTATCATGAACACTGAAGCTTTCTTT CASSAGIMNTEAFF
TRBJ2-7 - - TRBV18 TGTGCCAGCTCACCTCCTCAAGCACCCTACGAGCAGTACTTC CASSPPQAPYEQYF
TRBJ2-7 TRBD1 once TRBV19 TGTGCCAGTAGTATTTCCGACAGGGCGAACGAGCAGTACTTC CASSISDRANEQYF
TRBJ1-4 - - TRBV11-2 TGTGCCAGCAGCTTAGCCGGAGGGATAGGGCAGGAAAAACTGTTTTTT CASSLAGGIGQEKLFF
TRBJ2-5 TRBD1 - TRBV6-5 TGTGCCAGCGGACAGGGCAGAGAGACCCAGTACTTC CASGQGRETQYF
TRBJ2-2 TRBD2 - TRBV7-2 TGTGCCAGCAGGGCAGCGGGGTTGTCCGCCGGGGAGCTGTTTTTT CASRAAGLSAGELFF
TRBJ2-7 TRBD1 - TRBV9 TGTGCCAGCAGCGTTGGGACAGCCTCCTACGAGCAGTACTTC CASSVGTASYEQYF
TRBJ1-5 - - TRBV12-3/TRBV12-4 TGTGCCAGCAGTTTGAGAGATCAGCCCCAGCATTTT CASSLRDQPQHF
TRBJ1-2 TRBD1 - TRBV6-1 TGTGCCAGCAGTGAACACGACAGGGTTTACACCTTC CASSEHDRVYTF
TRBJ1-2 - - TRBV28 TGTGCCAGCAGTTTGGTCAGTCCCTATGGCTACACCTTC CASSLVSPYGYTF
TRBJ1-1 - - TRBV29-1 TGCAGCGTTGTAGTCTCGACAGGGAACACTGAAGCTTTCTTT CSVVVSTGNTEAFF
TRBJ1-1 TRBD1 - TRBV6-2/TRBV6-3 TGTGCCAGCAGTAAAGACAGGGCCGAAGCTTTCTTT CASSKDRAEAFF
TRBJ2-1 TRBD2 once TRBV10-3 TGTGCCATCAGTGAGCCCCTACTAGCGGGGGCTCACGAGCAGTTCTTC CAISEPLLAGAHEQFF
TRBJ2-3 TRBD2 - TRBV25-1 TGTGCCAGCAGTGAATTCGAGGGTAGCGGGGGTTACGATACGCAGTATTTT CASSEFEGSGGYDTQYF
TRBJ1-2 - - TRBV6-2/TRBV6-3 TGTGCCAGCAGTTACTCGGAGACAGTAAGAGGCTACACCTTC CASSYSETVRGYTF
TRBJ2-3 TRBD2 - TRBV5-4 TGTGCCAGCAGCTCGAGGGTATTGCGGGGGGGACGCACAGATACGCAGTATTTT CASSSRVLRGGRTDTQYF
TRBJ1-2 - - TRBV6-2/TRBV6-3 TGTGCCAGCAGTTTCCCAGGGTTAAAGGATGGTGGCTACACCTTC CASSFPGLKDGGYTF
TRBJ2-3 TRBD2 - TRBV11-2 TGTGCCAGCAGCTCAAGCGGGGGGGCCACAGATACGCAGTATTTT CASSSSGGATDTQYF
TRBJ1-4 - - TRBV19 TGTGCCAGTAGTCAGGGATATGAAAAACTGTTTTTT CASSQGYEKLFF
TRBJ1-2 TRBD1 - TRBV10-3 TGTGCCATCAGTGAGACCGACAGGGGGGACGGCTACACCTTC CAISETDRGDGYTF
TRBJ1-2 - - TRBV6-5 TGTGCCAGCAGTTCAGATCTCCTCCGCTACACCTTC CASSSDLLRYTF
TRBJ1-2 - - TRBV6-5 TGTGCCAGCCGTTCTAGTGGGGGGGGTGGCTACACCTTC CASRSSGGGGYTF
TRBJ2-3 - - TRBV18 TGTGCCAGCTCACCACCGGGCAGGGTGGCAGATACGCAGTATTTT CASSPPGRVADTQYF
TRBJ1-1 - - TRBV6-2/TRBV6-3 TGTGCCAGCAGCACCCCGTTGGGGGCTCCGAACACTGAAGCTTTCTTT CASSTPLGAPNTEAFF
TRBJ1-1 - - TRBV9 TGTGCCAGCAGCTCGGGAGAGAACACTGAAGCTTTCTTT CASSSGENTEAFF
TRBJ1-2 TRBD1 few TRBV19 TGTGCCAGTAGTATCTCCGGGACAGGGTCGCCGGGGGGCTACACCTTC CASSISGTGSPGGYTF
TRBJ1-5 - - TRBV6-5 TGTGCCAGCAGGGGGCAGGGTGGGAATCAGCCCCAGCATTTT CASRGQGGNQPQHF
TRBJ1-5 - - TRBV7-2 TGTGCCAGCAGCCTTGACCAGGGAAGCAATCAGCCCCAGCATTTT CASSLDQGSNQPQHF
TRBJ1-2 TRBD1 once TRBV4-3 TGCGCCAGCAGCCAAGAAACAGGGGGGGAGTTTGGCTACACCTTC CASSQETGGEFGYTF
TRBJ1-2 TRBD1 many TRBV5-4 TGTGCCAGCAGCCCTGGGCCCCGACAGGGCGGGGACAATGGCTACACCTTC CASSPGPRQGGDNGYTF
TRBJ1-1 - - TRBV11-2 TGTGCCAGCAGCTTAGAACGGGTAAACACTGAAGCTTTCTTT CASSLERVNTEAFF
TRBJ2-5 - - TRBV7-8 TGTGCCAGCAGCTTAAAGAGGGTCCAAGAGACCCAGTACTTC CASSLKRVQETQYF
TRBJ2-6 - - TRBV19 TGTGCCAGTAGTACCCCGACAGGATATGGGGCCAACGTCCTGACTTTC CASSTPTGYGANVLTF
TRBJ1-2 TRBD1 - TRBV11-1 TGTGCCAGCAGCTTAAACAGGGGGCAAGCTAACTATGGCTACACCTTC CASSLNRGQANYGYTF
TRBJ2-7 TRBD2 - TRBV12-3/TRBV12-4 TGTGCCAGCAGGGGGAGGGCCTCCTACGAGCAGTACTTC CASRGRASYEQYF
TRBJ1-2 TRBD1 - TRBV6-5 TGTGCCAGCGGGGCAGGGACAGGGTCGGTCTATGGCTACACCTTC CASGAGTGSVYGYTF
TRBJ2-7 TRBD1 - TRBV7-9 TGTGCCAGCAGCCTGACAGGGGGCGCCGGAAGCGAGCAGTACTTC CASSLTGGAGSEQYF
TRBJ1-4 TRBD1 - TRBV2 TGTGCCAGCAGTAAACGACAGGGTGGTGGGTCCCTGTTTTTT CASSKRQGGGSLFF
TRBJ1-4 TRBD1 - TRBV10-2 TGCGCCAGCAGCGCCGACAGGGAGAAAAATGAAAAACTGTTTTTT CASSADREKNEKLFF
TRBJ1-1 - - TRBV5-1 TGCGCCAGCAGCTTGGCCCCCGTGGGGGGAACGAACACTGAAGCTTTCTTT CASSLAPVGGTNTEAFF
TRBJ1-6 - - TRBV9 TGTGCCAGCAGCGTACTAAGGGGTAATTCACCCCTCCACTTT CASSVLRGNSPLHF
TRBJ2-1 TRBD2 - TRBV10-3 TGTGCCATCAGTCCCCCCGGGGGGGTTAATGAGCAGTTCTTC CAISPPGGVNEQFF
TRBJ1-4 - - TRBV10-3 TGTGCCAGCCTAGATGAAAAACTGTTTTTT CASLDEKLFF
TRBJ2-7 - - TRBV7-9 TGTGCCAGCAGCGCCCAGGGGATAATCACCGAGCAGTACTTC CASSAQGIITEQYF
TRBJ1-2 TRBD1 - TRBV4-3 TGCGCCAGCAGCCGGGGGGACGGACAGGACTACACCTTC CASSRGDGQDYTF
TRBJ1-3 TRBD1 - TRBV7-9 TGTGCCAGCAGCCTCGGGACAGCTGGAAACACCATATATTTT CASSLGTAGNTIYF
TRBJ2-2 TRBD1 - TRBV27 TGTGCCAGCACGGGACAGCATAACACCGGGGAGCTGTTTTTT CASTGQHNTGELFF
TRBJ1-1 - - TRBV7-9 TGTGCCAGCAGCTTGGGGAGCAGGACTGAAGCTTTCTTT CASSLGSRTEAFF
TRBJ2-3 TRBD2 - TRBV6-5 TGTGCCAGCAGCTCTAGCGGGGGAGGAGATACGCAGTATTTT CASSSSGGGDTQYF
TRBJ1-3 TRBD1 - TRBV4-2 TGTGCCAGCAGCCAAGATCGGGTTGACAGGGCCTCTGGAAACACCATATATTTT CASSQDRVDRASGNTIYF
TRBJ1-2 TRBD1 - TRBV14 TGTGCCAGCAGCCCCCCCGGGACAGGGAACTATGGCTACACCTTC CASSPPGTGNYGYTF